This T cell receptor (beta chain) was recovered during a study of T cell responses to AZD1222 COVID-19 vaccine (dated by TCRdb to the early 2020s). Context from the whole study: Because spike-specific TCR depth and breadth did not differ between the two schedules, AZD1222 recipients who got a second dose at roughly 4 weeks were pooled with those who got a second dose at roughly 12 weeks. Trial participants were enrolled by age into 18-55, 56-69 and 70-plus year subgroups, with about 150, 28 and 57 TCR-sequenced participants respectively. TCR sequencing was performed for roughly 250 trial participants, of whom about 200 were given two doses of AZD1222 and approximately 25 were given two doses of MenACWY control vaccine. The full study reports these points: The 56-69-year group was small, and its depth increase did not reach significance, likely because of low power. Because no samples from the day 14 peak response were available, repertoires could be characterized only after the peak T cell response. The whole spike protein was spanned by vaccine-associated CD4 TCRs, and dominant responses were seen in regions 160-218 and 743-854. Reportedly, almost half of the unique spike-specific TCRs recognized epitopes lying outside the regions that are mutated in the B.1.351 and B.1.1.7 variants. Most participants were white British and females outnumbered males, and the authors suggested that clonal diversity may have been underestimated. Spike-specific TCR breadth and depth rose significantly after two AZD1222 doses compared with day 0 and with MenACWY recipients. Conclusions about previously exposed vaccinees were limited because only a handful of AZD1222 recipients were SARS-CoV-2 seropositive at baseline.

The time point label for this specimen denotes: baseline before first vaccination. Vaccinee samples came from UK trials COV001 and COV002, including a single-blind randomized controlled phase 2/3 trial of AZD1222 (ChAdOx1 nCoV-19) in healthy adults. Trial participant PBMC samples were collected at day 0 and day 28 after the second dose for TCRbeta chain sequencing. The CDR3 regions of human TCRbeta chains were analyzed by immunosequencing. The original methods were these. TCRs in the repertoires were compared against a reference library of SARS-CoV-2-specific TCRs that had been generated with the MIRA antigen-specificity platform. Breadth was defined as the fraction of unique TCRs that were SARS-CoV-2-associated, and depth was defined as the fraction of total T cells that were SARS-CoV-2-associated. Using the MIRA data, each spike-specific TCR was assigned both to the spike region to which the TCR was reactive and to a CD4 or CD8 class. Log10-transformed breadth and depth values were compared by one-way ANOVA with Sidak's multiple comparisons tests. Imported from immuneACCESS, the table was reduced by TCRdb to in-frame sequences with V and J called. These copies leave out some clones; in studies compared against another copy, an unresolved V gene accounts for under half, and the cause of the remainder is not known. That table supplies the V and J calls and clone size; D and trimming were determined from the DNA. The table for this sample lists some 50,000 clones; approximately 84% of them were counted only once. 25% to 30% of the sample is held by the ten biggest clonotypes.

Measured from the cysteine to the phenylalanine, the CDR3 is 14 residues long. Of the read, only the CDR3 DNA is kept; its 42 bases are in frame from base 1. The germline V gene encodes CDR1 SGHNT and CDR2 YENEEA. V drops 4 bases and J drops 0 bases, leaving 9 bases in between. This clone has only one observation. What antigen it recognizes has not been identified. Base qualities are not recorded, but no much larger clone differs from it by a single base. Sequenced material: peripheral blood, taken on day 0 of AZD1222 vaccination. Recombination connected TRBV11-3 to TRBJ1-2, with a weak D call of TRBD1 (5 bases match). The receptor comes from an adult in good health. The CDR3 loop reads CASSSGPTNYGYTF. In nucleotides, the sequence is TGTGCCAGCAGCTCGGGACCCACTAACTATGGCTACACCTTC.